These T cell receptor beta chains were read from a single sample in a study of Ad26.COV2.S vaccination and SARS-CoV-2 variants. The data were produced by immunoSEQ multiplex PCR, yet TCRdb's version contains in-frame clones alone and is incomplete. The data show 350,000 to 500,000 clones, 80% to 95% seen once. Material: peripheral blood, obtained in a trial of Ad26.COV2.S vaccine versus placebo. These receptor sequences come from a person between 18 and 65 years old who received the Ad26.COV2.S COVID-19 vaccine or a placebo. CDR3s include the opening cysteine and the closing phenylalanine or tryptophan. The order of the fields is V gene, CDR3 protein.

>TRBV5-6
CASSRGVGQPQHF
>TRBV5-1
CASSVNRGIYNEQFF
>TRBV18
CASAEGSDRKQYF
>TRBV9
CASSAAIGNRNEEKLFF
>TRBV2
CASSGPSGAITGELFF
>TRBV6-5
CASSYSAPADEAFF
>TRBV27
CASSLTGTGNDEQYF
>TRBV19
CASSAIRGSNQPQHF
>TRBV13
CASSELGGRTDTQYF
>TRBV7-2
CASSPRFWGAETDTEAFF
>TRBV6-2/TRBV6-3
CASRYLNEQYF
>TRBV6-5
CASSYSLGEKLFF
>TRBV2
CASMARQVDREAFF
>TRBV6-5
CASSYSQIQRQETQYF
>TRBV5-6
CASSPGLLSSYEQYF
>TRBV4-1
CASSQDNRNYGYTF
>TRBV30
CAWRGPQETQYF
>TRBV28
CASSRHRWGYEQFF
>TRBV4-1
CASSARAGLVGEQYF
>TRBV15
CATSIWQKETQYF
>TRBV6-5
CASSRAGNSYNEQFF
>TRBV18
CASSPWVSYEQYF
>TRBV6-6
CASSYLGLQETQYF
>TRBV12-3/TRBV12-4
CASSFSMPGELFF
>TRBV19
CASSIGGGSSYEQYF